This is a list of T cell receptor beta chains from one sample in a study of cytomegalovirus exposure and HLA in healthy donors. The table came from immunoSEQ multiplex PCR; TCRdb's copy has only in-frame clones and leaves some out. The sample yields roughly 200,000 clones, approximately 89% seen once. Sequenced sample: PBMCs. These receptors were collected from a man younger than 40 in good health and CMV-seropositive. CDR3s include the opening cysteine and the closing phenylalanine or tryptophan. The D gene is left open where the match is weak. Clone size is stated in some rows and not others, as once, few, many or a class when expanded.

D,V,size,J,DNA,CDR3
TRBD2,TRBV9,.,TRBJ2-3,TGTGCCAGCAGCGTCCAAGCGGGGGGGCCAGATACGCAGTATTTT,CASSVQAGGPDTQYF
.,TRBV6-5,.,TRBJ1-1,TGTGCCAGCAGTTACCTGCCAGCCGCGAACACTGAAGCTTTCTTT,CASSYLPAANTEAFF
.,TRBV7-8,.,TRBJ1-2,TGTGCCAGCAGCTTAGTACTACAGGGAGATGGCTACACCTTC,CASSLVLQGDGYTF
.,TRBV11-2,.,TRBJ2-7,TGTGCCAGCAGCTTATTGCGGGGTCGCTACGAGCAGTACTTC,CASSLLRGRYEQYF
TRBD1,TRBV29-1,once,TRBJ1-3,TGCAGCGCAAAACAGGGGACCTCTGGAAACACCATATATTTT,CSAKQGTSGNTIYF
.,TRBV29-1,once,TRBJ1-4,TGCAGCGTAAAACTAGACAAGGCAACTAATGAAAAACTGTTTTTT,CSVKLDKATNEKLFF
TRBD1,TRBV11-1,.,TRBJ1-4,TGTGCCAGCAGCTTAGCGGGACAGAATGAAAAACTGTTTTTT,CASSLAGQNEKLFF
.,TRBV28,.,TRBJ1-1,TGTGCCAGCAGTTTACACAGGGATTTCGACACTGAAGCTTTCTTT,CASSLHRDFDTEAFF
TRBD2,TRBV28,.,TRBJ2-7,TGTGCCAGCAGTACTAGCGGGGGGGCCTCTAGGGAGCAGTACTTC,CASSTSGGASREQYF
.,TRBV9,few,TRBJ1-5,TGTGCCAGCAGCGTTCTCGACAGCGGCAATCAGCCCCAGCATTTT,CASSVLDSGNQPQHF
.,TRBV19,.,TRBJ1-5,TGTGCCAGTAGTATTGGACAGCTCAATCAGCCCCAGCATTTT,CASSIGQLNQPQHF
TRBD2,TRBV9,.,TRBJ2-7,TGTGCCAGCAGCGTAGAAGCGGGGTACTACGAGCAGTACTTC,CASSVEAGYYEQYF